The clone carrying this T cell receptor beta chain was recorded a few times. Antigen unknown. This entry comes from a study of neoadjuvant anti-PD-1 for oral cavity cancer. The time point: after neoadjuvant nivolumab, at surgical resection. Most PBMC samples had approximately 470 ng input DNA in six replicates. Using immunoSEQ multiplex PCR, the repertoire was profiled, and TCRdb retains in-frame clones only, with some absent. In the table there are 40,000 to 50,000 clones, about 76% of which are singletons. Overall study results and limits: With a few patients per group, TCR findings need larger cohorts. After neoadjuvant nivolumab, PBMC T cell clonality was significantly higher in non-responders than responders.

CDR3 length: 14 amino acids. CDR1 and CDR2 (germline): LNHDA, SQIVND (reference sequence). The germline V and J ends were trimmed by 3 bases and 4 bases, with 9 bases remaining between them. The chain uses TRBV19 and TRBJ2-2; D is unclear. This receptor was taken from a person between 35 and 79 years old with oral cavity squamous cell carcinoma. Sequencing was performed on PBMCs, taken after nivolumab (anti-PD-1) treatment. CDR3 sequence (DNA): TGTGCCAGTAGTATGGTCAGAAGCACCGGGGAGCTGTTTTTT. Protein: CASSMVRSTGELFF. Drawing the rest from reference TRBV19 and TRBJ2-2, the complete variable domain is DGGITQSPKYLFRKEGQNVTLSCEQNLNHDAMYWYRQDPGQGLRLIYYSQIVNDFQKGDIAEGYSVSREKKESFPLTVTSAQKNPTAFYLCASSMVRSTGELFFGEGSRLTVL.